One sample yielded the 9 T cell receptor beta chains listed below, sequenced in a study of vaccination and CD4 T cells after COVID-19. These receptors have no known antigen. The treatment is: roughly nine-day PBMC culture with coronavirus spike peptide pools or control peptides (ViraFEST assay). With the Oncomine TCR Beta short-read assay, DNA from cultured CD4+ T cells was sequenced. In TCRdb, the PCR reads were re-called with MiXCR into one record per CDR3 protein. The table includes roughly 13,000 distinct CDR3 sequences, around 67% detected once. Input material: CD4+ T cells from blood, cultured in vitro. These receptors all stem from a human donor who had recovered from COVID-19.

The chain has TRBV11-3 and TRBJ1-2; D gene uncertain. Trimming removed 8 bases from V and 8 bases from J, with 18 bases in between. This CDR3 spans 13 amino acids. Germline CDR1 and CDR2: SGHNT and YENEEA. The CDR3 protein is CASGVGGYRGYTF. The CDR3, as DNA: TGTGCCAGCGGCGTGGGAGGGTATCGGGGCTACACCTTC.

This clonotype has just a few counts. V and J are TRBV19 and TRBJ2-2; 7 bases align to TRBD2. Per germline, CDR1 LNHDA and CDR2 SQIVND (reference sequence). The CDR3 extends over 15 amino acids. J was trimmed by 5 bases and V by 8 bases; bases with no gene match: 11. CDR3 region: CASSRLGGGTGELFF. CDR3 nucleotide sequence: TGTGCCAGTTCCCGGCTGGGGGGAGGGACCGGGGAGCTGTTTTTT.

J is TRBJ1-1 and V is TRBV7-9; D is uncertain. The V gene's germline CDR1 is SEHNR and CDR2 FQNEAQ (reference sequence). Deletions cut 5 bases from V and 5 bases from J, with 9 bases between. The CDR3 sequence is 12 residues long. The CDR3 loop reads CASSRLGTEAFF. DNA of the CDR3: TGTGCCAGCAGCCGCCTGGGAACTGAAGCTTTCTTT.

The J gene is TRBJ2-3, the V gene TRBV7-3; 12 bases are shared with TRBD2. Germline CDR1 is SGHTA and CDR2 is FQGTGA. This CDR3 region has 17 residues. The trim removed 2 bases at V and 2 bases at J, leaving 5 bases unmatched. CDR3 in DNA: TGTGCCAGCAGCTTATCTGGGACTAGCGGGCACACAGATACGCAGTATTTT. It specifies CASSLSGTSGHTDTQYF.

V is TRBV5-6 and J is TRBJ2-7; 8 bases agree with TRBD1. The germline gives CDR1 SGHDT, CDR2 YYEEEE. The CDR3 is 15 residues long. Trimming removed 4 bases from V and 7 bases from J; junction bases left unmatched: 13. Written as DNA, the CDR3 is TGTGCCAGCAGCGAGACAGGGGCTAGGGAGTTGGAGCAGTACTTC. Translation gives CASSETGARELEQYF.

A few counts support this clonotype. This chain connects TRBV6-1 to TRBJ2-4; D possibly matches TRBD1 or TRBD2 (7 bases each). In germline, CDR1 is MNHNS, CDR2 SASEGT. CDR3 length: 17 amino acids. V was shortened by 6 bases and J by 6 bases, with 24 bases between the two germline ends. CDR3 DNA: TGTGCCAGCAGCCCTGTGGGGAGGGAGGGGGCTAGAAACATTCAGTACTTC. This encodes CASSPVGREGARNIQYF.

The chain has TRBV20-1 and TRBJ1-5; D is unresolved. The length of the CDR3 is 16 residues. Trimming removed 1 base at V and 5 bases at J, with 18 bases between. The germline CDR1 and CDR2 sequences are DFQATT and SNEGSKA (reference sequence). CDR3 sequence: CSARAPGLGRDQPQHF. The CDR3 coding sequence is TGCAGTGCTAGAGCCCCGGGCCTCGGTCGGGATCAGCCCCAGCATTTT.

This sequence joins TRBV7-9 and TRBJ2-1, with 9 positions matching TRBD1. This CDR3 region has 15 residues. The germline gives CDR1 SEHNR, CDR2 FQNEAQ (reference sequence). After removal of 1 base from V and 8 bases from J, the junction contained 6 bases not matched to a gene. The CDR3 loop reads CASSLVRDRVDEQFF. The DNA of the CDR3 is TGTGCCAGCAGCTTAGTTCGGGACAGGGTAGATGAGCAGTTCTTC.

This clonotype occurred a few times. V and J are TRBV6-5 and TRBJ1-1; D unclear. CDR3 length equals 13 residues. Trimming took 2 bases from V and 2 from J, leaving 6 bases between them. Per germline, CDR1 MNHEY and CDR2 SVGAGI. CDR3 region: CASSYQINTEAFF. In DNA, the CDR3 is TGTGCCAGCAGTTACCAGATTAACACTGAAGCTTTCTTT.